Detailed here is one TCR beta chain. The antigen is unknown. As originally analysed: A typical sample had some 87,000 TCRs, with roughly 23,224 to 700,000 overall. TCRdb passed the RACE reads through MiXCR, listing each CDR3 protein once. The V and J calls reflect TCRdb's pipeline rather than the authors' work. The table has 350,000 or so distinct CDR3 sequences, around 7% seen once; the top ten hold around 8.4%. This sample is drawn from a study of human T cells and chemical hapten exposure. Study findings and constraints: Given that the donors had alopecia, their immune response may differ from that seen in healthy people. DPC sensitization left the count of TCRs above 1 in 1000 unchanged.

The V end lost 4 bases, the J end lost 11 bases, and 12 bases lay between the germline ends. Germline lookup yields CDR1 MNHEY and CDR2 SVGEGT. The CDR3 extends over 13 amino acids. The time point denotes: patch test 1, 2 weeks after DPC sensitization. Treatment here: therapeutic diphenylcyclopropenone sensitization with weekly scalp DPC. The sample here was whole blood, taken in connection with sensitization to the hapten diphenylcyclopropenone (DPC). The V gene is TRBV6-2 or TRBV6-3, the J gene TRBJ1-6; D unclear. The sequence came from a young woman with alopecia areata. Some clones in this sample may be carry-over from other donors' samples. Here the CDR3 DNA reads TGTGCCAGCAGTTGGTCGCAGAAAACACCCCTCCACTTT. It translates to CASSWSQKTPLHF.